This T cell receptor beta chain was profiled in a study of OX40 agonist ivuxolimab in advanced cancers. Study-level background: Three patients showed partial responses: one hepatocellular carcinoma and two cutaneous melanoma cases. Study results and caveats: Relative to CD4+, CD8+ T cells held more expanded clones on average. Compared with others, partial responders at 0.1-3.0 mg/kg displayed clonal expansion among the lowest.

V lost 6 bases and J lost 5; bases outside the gene matches: 1. The CDR3 runs to 12 residues. CDR1 and CDR2 from the germline V gene are MNHEY and SVGAGI. This clone has just one count. Its antigen remains unidentified. The table came from immunoSEQ multiplex PCR; TCRdb's copy has only in-frame clones and leaves some out. The data hold about 94,000 clones, with about nine tenths observed a single time. Peripheral blood came from all dose cohorts at three timepoints. This clonotype was sampled from an adult with an advanced solid tumor such as melanoma, head and neck, liver or kidney cancer. The specimen comprised CD4+ or CD8+ T cells sorted from blood, sampled in a trial of the OX40 agonist ivuxolimab. The chain combines TRBV6-5 with TRBJ1-5; 7 bases are a match to TRBD1. CDR3 nucleotide sequence: TGTGCCAGCAGGACAGGGCATCAGCCCCAGCATTTT. Protein product: CASRTGHQPQHF.